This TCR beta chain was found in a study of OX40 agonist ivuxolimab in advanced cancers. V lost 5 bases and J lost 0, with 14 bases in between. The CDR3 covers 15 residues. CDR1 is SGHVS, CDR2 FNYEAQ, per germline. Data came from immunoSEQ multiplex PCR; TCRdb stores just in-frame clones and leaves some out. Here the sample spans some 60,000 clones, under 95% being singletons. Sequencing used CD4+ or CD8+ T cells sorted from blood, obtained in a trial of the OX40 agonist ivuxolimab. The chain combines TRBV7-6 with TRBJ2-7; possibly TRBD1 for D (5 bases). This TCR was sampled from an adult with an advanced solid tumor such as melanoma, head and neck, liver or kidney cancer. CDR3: CASSETQGSSYEQYF. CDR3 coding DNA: TGTGCCAGCAGCGAAACGCAGGGTTCCTCCTACGAGCAGTACTTC.